This T cell receptor beta chain was sequenced during a study of CD8+ T cells in alopecia areata. This clone was counted a few times. CDR3 size: 14 residues. CDR1 and CDR2 (germline): SGHTA, FQGNSA. V gave up 5 bases and J gave up 2 bases; unmatched junction bases: 3. It was cDNA, reverse transcribed from extracted RNA, that served as the sequencing template. Sequencing was performed with immunoSEQ multiplex PCR; in TCRdb, only in-frame clones are kept and a portion is missing. Of over 150,000 clones detected, about 63% appear once; the ten largest clones hold about 1.5%. The sequence derives from a human donor with alopecia areata. The sample consisted of CD4+ T cells sorted from blood, taken at week 0. This chain joins TRBV7-2 and TRBJ1-5, with TRBD1 matching 7 bases. In nucleotides, the CDR3 is TGTGCCAGCAGCAGGGGGACAGGCAATCAGCCCCAGCATTTT. It encodes CASSRGTGNQPQHF.